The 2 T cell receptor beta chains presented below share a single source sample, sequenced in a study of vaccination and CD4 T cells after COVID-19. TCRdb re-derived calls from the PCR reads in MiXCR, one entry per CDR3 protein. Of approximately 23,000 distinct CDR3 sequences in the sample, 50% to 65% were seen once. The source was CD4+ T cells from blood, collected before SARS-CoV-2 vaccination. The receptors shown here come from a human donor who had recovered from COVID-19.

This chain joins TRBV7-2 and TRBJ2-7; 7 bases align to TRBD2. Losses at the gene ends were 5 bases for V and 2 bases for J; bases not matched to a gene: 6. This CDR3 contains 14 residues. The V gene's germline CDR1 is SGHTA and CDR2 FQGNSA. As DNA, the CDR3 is TGTGCCAGCAGCCCCAGCGGGATGGCCTACGAGCAGTACTTC. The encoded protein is CASSPSGMAYEQYF.

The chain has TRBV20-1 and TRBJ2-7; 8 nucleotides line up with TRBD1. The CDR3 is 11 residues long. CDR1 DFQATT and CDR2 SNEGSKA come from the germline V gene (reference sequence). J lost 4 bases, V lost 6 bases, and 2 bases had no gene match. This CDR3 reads CSARQGYEQYF. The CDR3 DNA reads TGCAGTGCGCGACAGGGGTACGAGCAGTACTTC.